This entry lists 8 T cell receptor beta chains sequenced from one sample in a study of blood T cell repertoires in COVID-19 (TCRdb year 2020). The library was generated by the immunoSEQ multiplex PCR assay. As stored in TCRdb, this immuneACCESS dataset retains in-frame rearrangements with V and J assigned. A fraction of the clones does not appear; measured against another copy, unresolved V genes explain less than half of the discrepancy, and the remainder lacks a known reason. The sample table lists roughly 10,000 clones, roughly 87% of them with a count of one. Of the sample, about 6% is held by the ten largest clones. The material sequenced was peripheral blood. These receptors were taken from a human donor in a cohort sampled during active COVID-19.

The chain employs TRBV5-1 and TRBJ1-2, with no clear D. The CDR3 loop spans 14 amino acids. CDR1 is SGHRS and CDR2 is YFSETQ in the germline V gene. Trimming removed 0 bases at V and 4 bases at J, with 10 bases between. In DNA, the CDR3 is TGCGCCAGCAGCTTGGAACCTCCGCGCTATGGCTACACCTTC. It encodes CASSLEPPRYGYTF.

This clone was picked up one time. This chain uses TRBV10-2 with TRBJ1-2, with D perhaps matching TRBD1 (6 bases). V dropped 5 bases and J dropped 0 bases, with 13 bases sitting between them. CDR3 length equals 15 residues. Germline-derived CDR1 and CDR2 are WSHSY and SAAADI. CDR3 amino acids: CASSPTGPANYGYTF. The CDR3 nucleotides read TGCGCCAGCAGTCCGACAGGCCCTGCTAACTATGGCTACACCTTC.

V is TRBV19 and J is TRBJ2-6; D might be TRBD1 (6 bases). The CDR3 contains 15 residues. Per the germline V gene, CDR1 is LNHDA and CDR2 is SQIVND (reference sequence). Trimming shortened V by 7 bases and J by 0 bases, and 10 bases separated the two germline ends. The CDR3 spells CASIDRFSGANVLTF. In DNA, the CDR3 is TGTGCCAGTATCGACAGGTTCTCTGGGGCCAACGTCCTGACTTTC.

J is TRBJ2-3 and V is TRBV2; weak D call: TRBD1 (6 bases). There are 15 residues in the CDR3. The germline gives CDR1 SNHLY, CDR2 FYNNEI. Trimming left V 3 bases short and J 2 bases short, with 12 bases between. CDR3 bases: TGTGCCAGCAGTGATGGGACACACTTCACAGATACGCAGTATTTT. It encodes CASSDGTHFTDTQYF. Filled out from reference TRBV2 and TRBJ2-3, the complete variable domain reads EPEVTQTPSHQVTQMGQEVILRCVPISNHLYFYWYRQILGQKVEFLVSFYNNEISEKSEIFDDQFSVERPDGSNFTLKIRSTKLEDSAMYFCASSDGTHFTDTQYFGPGTRLTVL.

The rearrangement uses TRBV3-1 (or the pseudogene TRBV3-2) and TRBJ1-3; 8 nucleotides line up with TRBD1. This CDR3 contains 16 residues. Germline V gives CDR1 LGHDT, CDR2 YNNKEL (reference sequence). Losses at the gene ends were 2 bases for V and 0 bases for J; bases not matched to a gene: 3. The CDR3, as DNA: TGTGCCAGCAGCCAAACAGGGGGTTTCTCTGGAAACACCATATATTTT. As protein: CASSQTGGFSGNTIYF.

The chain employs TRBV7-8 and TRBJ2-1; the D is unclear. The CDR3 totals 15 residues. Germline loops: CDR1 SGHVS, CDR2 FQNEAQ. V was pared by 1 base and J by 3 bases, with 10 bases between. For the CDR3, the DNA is TGTGCCAGCAGCTTAGAACCTCGTAGCTACAATGAGCAGTTCTTC. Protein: CASSLEPRSYNEQFF.

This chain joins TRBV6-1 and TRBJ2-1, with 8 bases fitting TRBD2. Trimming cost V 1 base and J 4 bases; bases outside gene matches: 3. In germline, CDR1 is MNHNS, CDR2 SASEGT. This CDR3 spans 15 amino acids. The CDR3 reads CASSEGVAGYNEQFF. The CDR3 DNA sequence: TGTGCCAGCAGTGAAGGAGTAGCGGGGTACAATGAGCAGTTCTTC.

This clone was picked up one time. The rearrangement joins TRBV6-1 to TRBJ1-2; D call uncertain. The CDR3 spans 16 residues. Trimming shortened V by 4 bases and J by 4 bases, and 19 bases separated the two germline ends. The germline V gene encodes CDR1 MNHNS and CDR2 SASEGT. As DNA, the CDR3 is TGTGCCAGCAGTGCCTCCCTGGAGGGTGGGAGCTATGGCTACACCTTC. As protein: CASSASLEGGSYGYTF.